This T cell receptor beta chain was captured in a study of blood T cells in healthy people across ages. Whole-study results and caveats: PBMCs were not sorted, which prevented a conclusive comparison of naive versus antigen-experienced cells.

The CDR3 runs to 17 residues. Deletions cut 0 bases from V and 0 bases from J, with 11 bases between. CDR1 LGHNA and CDR2 YNFKEQ come from the germline V gene. Concerning this clonotype itself: Its antigen is unidentified.

For the second PCR, which ran for about 7 to 11 cycles, a sample-barcoded 5' primer and a J-beta primer mix were used. Each CDR3 protein is one row after TCRdb ran MiXCR on the 5' RACE reads. The repertoire holds approximately 800,000 distinct CDR3 sequences, 20% to 30% seen once, with more than 3% in the top ten. The data were also submitted as part of a second study, on T cells of mothers and their children.

This chain connects TRBV4-2 to TRBJ1-4; D may be TRBD1 (5 bases). The sample consisted of blood. The clonotype comes from a boy younger than 18 in good health. CDR3 nucleotide sequence: TGTGCCAGCAGCCAAGAGACAGCCTGGGCAACTAATGAAAAACTGTTTTTT. Translation: CASSQETAWATNEKLFF.